The 19 T cell receptor beta chains given below trace back to one sample, sequenced in a study of T cells in Graves' hyperthyroidism and ophthalmopathy. Authors of the study amplified TCR beta CDR3 regions from RNA transcripts. The HTBI primer set was used in a first-round RT-PCR of the TCR CDR3. TCRdb reanalysed the multiplex PCR reads using MiXCR and keeps one entry per CDR3 protein. The profile shows under 300,000 distinct CDR3 sequences, roughly an eighth of them singletons. Sequenced sample: blood. These receptors originate from a woman aged 40-49 years with Graves' hyperthyroidism.

This clonotype was seen at least ten times. V gene TRBV28 combines with J gene TRBJ1-2; D gene ambiguous. Trimming shortened V by 5 bases and J by 4 bases, and 11 bases separated the two germline ends. The germline CDR1 and CDR2 sequences are MDHEN and SYDVKM. The CDR3 runs 13 residues. This chain's CDR3 is CASSHSFPYGYTF. CDR3 coding DNA: TGTGCCAGCAGTCACAGTTTTCCCTATGGCTACACCTTC.

This rearrangement joins TRBV6-5 to TRBJ1-1, with D unresolved. This CDR3 comprises 15 residues. With 0 bases removed from V and 1 base from J, the gap between germline ends came to 9 bases. The V gene's germline CDR1 is MNHEY and CDR2 SVGAGI. CDR3 sequence: CASSYSVPANTEAFF. The CDR3 DNA reads TGTGCCAGCAGTTACTCCGTGCCCGCGAACACTGAAGCTTTCTTT.

In its sample, this clonotype was seen many times. This sequence joins TRBV12-3 or TRBV12-4 and TRBJ1-5, with D possibly matching TRBD1 (6 bases). V dropped 7 bases and J dropped 7 bases, with 14 bases sitting between them. This CDR3 is 13 amino acids long. CDR3 bases: TGTGCCAGCACCAAAACTCAGGGGCAGCCCCAGCATTTT. This codes for CASTKTQGQPQHF.

The sample holds many counts of this clonotype. The rearrangement links TRBV2 to TRBJ1-1; 8 nucleotides align to TRBD1. V lost 7 bases to trimming and J lost 5 bases; unmatched junction nucleotides: 9. Germline V gene sequence: CDR1 SNHLY, CDR2 FYNNEI. The CDR3 has 14 amino acids. The CDR3 DNA reads TGTGCCAGCATGGGGCTCCAGGGGGCGACTGAAGCTTTCTTT. Protein: CASMGLQGATEAFF.

This chain connects TRBV6-4 to TRBJ2-5; no clear D gene. The CDR3 runs 12 residues. V was clipped by 7 bases and J by 0 bases, with 6 bases between them. From germline, CDR1 is MRHNA and CDR2 SNTAGT. The CDR3 bases are TGTGCCAGCATTTTGAACCAAGAGACCCAGTACTTC. Protein: CASILNQETQYF.

In its sample, this clonotype was seen a few times. This chain connects TRBV29-1 to TRBJ2-1; 9 bases line up with TRBD2. The CDR3 is 14 residues long. V was pared by 3 bases and J by 3 bases, with 3 bases of the junction left unmatched. Germline V gene lookup returns CDR1 SQVTM and CDR2 ANQGSEA. The CDR3 loop is CSVDSGSLYNEQFF. Here the CDR3 DNA reads TGCAGCGTTGATAGCGGGAGTCTCTACAATGAGCAGTTCTTC.

The table lists this clonotype with many counts. The CDR3 loop reads CASSYERGLSTDTQYF. CDR3 bases: TGTGCCAGCAGTTATGAAAGGGGCCTTAGCACAGATACGCAGTATTTT. J is TRBJ2-3 and V is TRBV6-1, with D perhaps matching TRBD1 (5 bases). The CDR3 loop spans 16 amino acids. Germline V gene sequence: CDR1 MNHNS, CDR2 SASEGT. Trimming left V 5 bases short and J 0 bases short, with 15 bases between.

This clonotype came up many times. The genes are TRBV12-5 and TRBJ2-5; weak D call: TRBD2 (6 bases). V was clipped by 4 bases and J by 7 bases, with 22 bases between them. Germline V gene lookup returns CDR1 LGHNT and CDR2 FRNRAP. The CDR3 runs 16 residues. For the CDR3, the DNA is TGTGCTAGTGGTTATGTGGGGGGAGATAGAAAAGGGACCCAGTACTTC. Encoded protein: CASGYVGGDRKGTQYF.

As concerns this clonotype: The junction departs from the called germline gene at one end, perhaps through a read error. V usage is TRBV10-3 and J usage is TRBJ2-5; 10 bases are shared with TRBD2. The CDR3 contains 14 residues. The germline gives CDR1 ENHRY, CDR2 SYGVKD. The CDR3 nucleotides read TGTGCCATCAGTGAAGGGACTAGCGAGATACCAGGGAACTTC. Protein: CAISEGTSEIPGNF.

The chain links TRBV11-2 to TRBJ1-4, with D unresolved. V lost 0 bases and J 8 bases, leaving 16 bases between the germline ends. CDR1 and CDR2 (germline): SGHAT, FQNNGV. The CDR3 covers 16 residues. CDR3 nucleotide sequence: TGTGCCAGCAGCTTAGATTTGAGGTCCAGTGGCGAAAAACTGTTTTTT. Its protein product is CASSLDLRSSGEKLFF.

This clonotype was seen a handful of times. The rearrangement links TRBV18 to TRBJ2-7; 8 bases fit TRBD1. V was clipped by 4 bases and J by 0 bases; unmatched bases: 2. The germline V gene has CDR1 KGHSH and CDR2 LQKENI. The CDR3 sequence is 14 residues long. The CDR3 nucleotides are TGTGCCAGCTCACAGGGACAGGTCTCCTACGAGCAGTACTTC. This encodes CASSQGQVSYEQYF.

This clonotype appeared many times. The chain has TRBV5-8 and TRBJ1-1; unclear D gene. The CDR3 has 13 amino acids. CDR1 and CDR2 (germline): SGHTS, YDEGEE. V was pared by 4 bases and J by 2 bases, with 9 bases between. The CDR3 loop reads CASSTDGNTEAFF. In DNA, the CDR3 is TGTGCCAGCAGCACGGACGGTAACACTGAAGCTTTCTTT.

This clonotype was detected many times. This rearrangement joins TRBV6-1 to TRBJ2-7; possible D gene TRBD1, 5 bases. The V gene lost 6 bases and the J gene lost 0 bases, with 18 bases spanning the gap. Germline CDR1 MNHNS, CDR2 SASEGT. The length of the CDR3 is 16 residues. The CDR3 sequence is CASSPVGPPFSYEQYF. CDR3 DNA sequence: TGTGCCAGCAGCCCCGTGGGGCCCCCGTTCTCCTACGAGCAGTACTTC.

This clonotype has at least ten counts. V gene TRBV2 combines with J gene TRBJ1-2; D is uncertain. The CDR3 is 12 residues long. V was trimmed by 4 bases and J by 7 bases, leaving 10 bases between them. Looked up from germline, CDR1 is SNHLY and CDR2 is FYNNEI. The CDR3 nucleotides are TGTGCCAGCAGTGCAATCATGGCTGGCTACACCTTC. This codes for CASSAIMAGYTF. The entire variable domain, with the rest obtained from reference TRBV2 and TRBJ1-2, is as follows: EPEVTQTPSHQVTQMGQEVILRCVPISNHLYFYWYRQILGQKVEFLVSFYNNEISEKSEIFDDQFSVERPDGSNFTLKIRSTKLEDSAMYFCASSAIMAGYTFGSGTRLTVV.

This clonotype came up many times. V gene TRBV6-1 combines with J gene TRBJ1-1, with D possibly matching TRBD1 (6 bases). CDR3 length: 12 residues. V lost 4 bases and J 10 bases, leaving 13 bases between the germline ends. Germline V gene lookup returns CDR1 MNHNS and CDR2 SASEGT. The CDR3 bases are TGTGCCAGCAGTGTTGGCAGGGGCCCAGCTTTCTTT. Amino acids: CASSVGRGPAFF.

This clonotype was counted ten times or more. The rearrangement links TRBV7-6 to TRBJ2-6; a weak D match, TRBD2 (6 bases). This CDR3 is 18 amino acids long. The V and J ends lost 1 base and 2 bases respectively, with 15 bases between them. Looked up from germline, CDR1 is SGHVS and CDR2 is FNYEAQ. The CDR3 bases are TGTGCCAGCAGCTTAGATGCTTGGGGCGGGGCTGGGGCCAACGTCCTGACTTTC. Amino acids: CASSLDAWGGAGANVLTF.

This clonotype was counted only a few times. CDR3 amino acids: CASRYQGNTEAFF. DNA of the CDR3: TGTGCCAGCAGATATCAGGGGAACACTGAAGCTTTCTTT. The chain has TRBV7-2 and TRBJ1-1, with a weak D call TRBD1 (5 bases). Germline V CDR1 and CDR2: SGHTA, FQGNSA. The CDR3 loop spans 13 amino acids. With 6 bases removed from V and 1 base from J, the gap between germline ends came to 9 bases. Combining the CDR3 with reference TRBV7-2 and TRBJ1-1 gives the whole variable domain GAGVSQSPSNKVTEKGKDVELRCDPISGHTALYWYRQSLGQGLEFLIYFQGNSAPDKSGLPSDRFSAERTGGSVSTLTIQRTQQEDSAVYLCASRYQGNTEAFFGQGTRLTVV.

This clonotype has at least ten counts. The rearrangement joins TRBV3-1 to TRBJ1-1; D perhaps matches TRBD1 (5 bases). Germline CDR1 LGHDT, CDR2 YNNKEL (reference sequence). The CDR3 is 14 amino acids. V was shortened by 3 bases and J by 4 bases, with 12 bases between the two germline ends. The CDR3 loop is CASSQLGRGTEAFF. The CDR3 nucleotides read TGTGCCAGCAGCCAGTTGGGACGCGGCACTGAAGCTTTCTTT.

This clonotype was seen a handful of times. The gene calls are TRBV20-1 and TRBJ2-7, with 7 bases that match TRBD1. Per germline, CDR1 DFQATT and CDR2 SNEGSKA (reference sequence). The CDR3 sequence is 13 residues long. Trimming removed 2 bases from V and 7 bases from J; junction bases left unmatched: 8. This chain's CDR3 is CSARNDRVGEQYF. Written as DNA, the CDR3 is TGCAGTGCTAGAAACGACAGGGTTGGAGAGCAGTACTTC.